The following is a T cell receptor (beta chain) sequence with its context. The antigen is undetermined. TCRdb reanalysed the reads using MiXCR and keeps one entry per CDR3 protein. The data show about 350,000 distinct CDR3 sequences, with approximately 35% seen just once and about 13% held by the top ten. These data originate in a study of T cell repertoires in cytomegalovirus infection. General study findings and limits: There were carriers of CMV plus the relevant HLA, and cumulative public TCR beta family frequency identified them. CMV-specific TCR beta clonotypes restricted by HLA-C were the ones dominating the ex vivo response.

The CDR3 totals 14 residues. Losses at the gene ends were 8 bases for V and 8 bases for J; bases not matched to a gene: 9. Germline CDR1 reads MNHEY; CDR2 reads SVGEGT. Sample: cultured PBMCs, taken from culture after CMV antigen stimulation. This TCR was recovered from a human donor in good health (CMV status not recorded). Some clones in this sample may be carry-over from other donors' samples. The chain employs TRBV6-2 or TRBV6-3 and TRBJ2-1, with 10 bases identical to TRBD2. CDR3 sequence (DNA): TGTGCCAGCGCCACTAGCGGGGAGAGCGATGAGCAGTTCTTC. Amino acids: CASATSGESDEQFF.